Each of the 18 T cell receptor beta chains below was sequenced from the same sample in a study of blood T cell repertoires in COVID-19. Repertoires were generated with immunoSEQ multiplex PCR, while TCRdb's copy carries only in-frame clones and drops some. The repertoire holds some 380,000 clones, with more than 75% as singletons. The sequenced material came from PBMCs or T cells enriched from blood (not recorded which). Source of these receptors: a man aged 25-45 years who had recovered from COVID-19.

CDR3 DNA: TGTGCCAGCAGCTTAGGCGCGAGGGAGTACCAAGAGACCCAGTACTTC. It codes for CASSLGAREYQETQYF. The V call is TRBV7-6, the J call TRBJ2-5; perhaps TRBD2 as D (5 bases). This CDR3 comprises 16 residues. Between the trimmed V and J ends, which lost 1 base and 0 bases, there was a span of 12 bases. Germline CDR1 reads SGHVS; CDR2 reads FNYEAQ.

This clone showed up just once. The chain recombines TRBV9 with TRBJ1-1, with 8 bases lining up with TRBD1. CDR3 length equals 15 residues. Per the germline V gene, CDR1 is SGDLS and CDR2 is YYNGEE. The V and J ends lost 3 bases and 4 bases, in that order; junction bases with no gene match: 8. CDR3 sequence: CASSARDRPATEAFF. Written as DNA, the CDR3 is TGTGCCAGCAGCGCCCGGGACAGGCCAGCCACTGAAGCTTTCTTT.

This chain joins TRBV3-1 (or the pseudogene TRBV3-2) and TRBJ1-4; 9 positions match TRBD1. The V gene's germline CDR1 is LGHDT and CDR2 YNNKEL (reference sequence). Trimming cost V 3 bases and J 7 bases; bases outside gene matches: 6. This CDR3 region has 15 residues. Here the CDR3 DNA reads TGTGCCAGCAGCCATGTGGACAGGGGTGGTGAAAAACTGTTTTTT. Translating gives CASSHVDRGGEKLFF.

Only a few counts were recorded for this clone. The chain recombines TRBV5-1 with TRBJ2-7; perhaps TRBD2 as D (6 bases). V lost 3 bases, J lost 1 base, and 11 bases lay in between. Germline CDR1 reads SGHRS; CDR2 reads YFSETQ. The CDR3 has 14 amino acids. The CDR3 protein is CASSSEGISYEQYF. In nucleotides, the CDR3 is TGCGCCAGCAGCTCGGAGGGGATTTCCTACGAGCAGTACTTC.

The chain combines TRBV19 with TRBJ2-1, with 9 bases matching TRBD2. From germline, CDR1 is LNHDA and CDR2 SQIVND (reference sequence). V was clipped by 5 bases and J by 3 bases; unmatched bases: 11. The CDR3 consists of 17 residues. The CDR3 region has the DNA TGTGCCAGTAGTCGGATAGCGGGGGCTATCCGCTACAATGAGCAGTTCTTC. Protein sequence: CASSRIAGAIRYNEQFF. Together with reference TRBV19 and TRBJ2-1, the CDR3 gives the full variable domain: DGGITQSPKYLFRKEGQNVTLSCEQNLNHDAMYWYRQDPGQGLRLIYYSQIVNDFQKGDIAEGYSVSREKKESFPLTVTSAQKNPTAFYLCASSRIAGAIRYNEQFFGPGTRLTVL.

This chain joins TRBV11-1 and TRBJ2-1; TRBD2 matches at 10 bases. The V segment lost 5 bases and the J segment 8 bases; nucleotides outside the gene matches: 9. CDR3 length: 15 amino acids. Germline V gene lookup returns CDR1 SGHAT and CDR2 FQDESV (reference sequence). For the CDR3, the DNA is TGTGCCAGCAGCCCGCTAGCGGGGGCTTTCGATGAGCAGTTCTTC. Its translation is CASSPLAGAFDEQFF.

This chain connects TRBV6-5 to TRBJ1-6, with 8 nucleotides matching TRBD1. V lost 4 bases and J lost 7; bases outside the gene matches: 6. Germline V gene data show CDR1 as MNHEY and CDR2 as SVGAGI. CDR3 size: 15 residues. The CDR3 sequence is CASSFRGRWNSPLHF. The CDR3 DNA sequence: TGTGCCAGCAGTTTCAGGGGGCGCTGGAATTCACCCCTCCACTTT.

The chain joins TRBV7-9 to TRBJ1-1, with 7 bases matching TRBD1. CDR1 and CDR2 (germline): SEHNR, FQNEAQ (reference sequence). The CDR3 runs 13 residues. With V trimmed by 3 bases and J by 5 bases, 3 bases remained unmatched. The CDR3 sequence: CASSFGQETEAFF. For the CDR3, the DNA is TGTGCCAGCAGCTTTGGACAGGAGACTGAAGCTTTCTTT.

The genes are TRBV6-5 and TRBJ2-5; 7 positions match TRBD2. CDR1 and CDR2 (germline): MNHEY, SVGAGI. Trimming cost V 7 bases and J 1 base; bases outside gene matches: 9. The CDR3 contains 15 residues. This CDR3 reads CASTLWGGSQETQYF. CDR3 coding DNA: TGTGCCAGCACCCTATGGGGGGGGAGCCAAGAGACCCAGTACTTC.

This chain uses TRBV6-1 with TRBJ1-5, with 7 bases lining up with TRBD1. Germline V lookup: CDR1 MNHNS, CDR2 SASEGT. There are 15 residues in the CDR3. Trimming cost V 0 bases and J 5 bases; bases outside gene matches: 4. The CDR3 reads CASSEAAGGYQPQHF. The CDR3, as DNA: TGTGCCAGCAGTGAAGCGGCAGGGGGTTATCAGCCCCAGCATTTT.

The rearrangement joins TRBV4-2 to TRBJ2-7, with TRBD2 as a possible D gene (6 bases). Germline CDR1 is LGHNA and CDR2 is YNFKEQ. V dropped 3 bases and J dropped 3 bases, with 18 bases sitting between them. CDR3 size: 16 residues. The CDR3 region has the DNA TGTGCCAGCAGCCAGCGACAGACGGGAGCTGACTACGAGCAGTACTTC. Its translation is CASSQRQTGADYEQYF.

The chain recombines TRBV5-1 with TRBJ1-5; D not certain. Germline CDR1 SGHRS, CDR2 YFSETQ. The ends were cut back, 4 bases at V and 0 bases at J, with 11 bases in the middle. CDR3 size: 15 residues. CDR3 sequence reads: CASSPVPSSNQPQHF. Here the CDR3 DNA reads TGCGCCAGCAGCCCGGTACCCTCTAGCAATCAGCCCCAGCATTTT.

In the case of this clone: This same CDR3 is encoded by further DNA sequences in the sample. CDR3 amino acids: CASSVAGESSYEQYF. The CDR3 DNA follows: TGTGCCAGCAGCGTAGCGGGGGAATCCTCCTACGAGCAGTACTTC. The gene calls are TRBV9 and TRBJ2-7, with D perhaps matching TRBD2 (6 bases). Germline CDR1 is SGDLS and CDR2 is YYNGEE. This CDR3 spans 15 amino acids. V was pared by 0 bases and J by 0 bases, with 10 bases between.

This rearrangement joins TRBV4-3 to TRBJ1-6; D may be TRBD1 (6 bases). Between the trimmed V and J ends, which lost 4 bases and 0 bases, there was a span of 13 bases. The germline V gene has CDR1 LGHNA and CDR2 YSLEER. This CDR3 region has 17 residues. CDR3 sequence reads: CASSRGTPSSYNSPLHF. The CDR3, as DNA: TGCGCCAGCAGCCGGGGGACACCGAGCTCCTATAATTCACCCCTCCACTTT.

The chain is built from TRBV30 and TRBJ2-1, with 7 bases fitting TRBD2. J lost 0 bases, V lost 0 bases, and 5 bases had no gene match. The CDR3 is 16 amino acids. Germline lookup yields CDR1 GTSNPN and CDR2 SVGIG (reference sequence). The CDR3 region has the DNA TGTGCCTGGAGTGTATTGGGGGGGAGCTCCTACAATGAGCAGTTCTTC. Translated, it gives CAWSVLGGSSYNEQFF. The whole variable domain, filled in from reference TRBV30 and TRBJ2-1, reads SQTIHQWPATLVQPVGSPLSLECTVEGTSNPNLYWYRQAAGRGLQLLFYSVGIGQISSEVPQNLSASRPQDRQFILSSKKLLLSDSGFYLCAWSVLGGSSYNEQFFGPGTRLTVL.

The V call is TRBV19, the J call TRBJ2-2; 13 bases are shared with TRBD2. V dropped 1 base and J dropped 4; count of bases not matched to a gene: 6. This CDR3 is 18 amino acids long. The germline V gene encodes CDR1 LNHDA and CDR2 SQIVND (reference sequence). CDR3 bases: TGTGCCAGTAGTATAGGACTAGCGGGGGGCTACAGCACCGGGGAGCTGTTTTTT. Translated: CASSIGLAGGYSTGELFF.

This rearrangement joins TRBV4-3 to TRBJ1-6; unclear D gene. Germline CDR1 and CDR2: LGHNA and YSLEER. The CDR3 length is 15 residues. Trimming removed 0 bases at V and 10 bases at J, with 13 bases between. CDR3 loop: CASSQDQNQKSPLHF. For the CDR3, the DNA is TGCGCCAGCAGCCAAGATCAGAATCAAAAATCACCCCTCCACTTT.

The rearrangement uses TRBV6-2 or TRBV6-3 and TRBJ2-1; TRBD2 is a possible D gene (6 bases). The germline CDR1 and CDR2 sequences are MNHEY and SVGEGT. V was shortened by 2 bases and J by 2 bases, with 10 bases between the two germline ends. CDR3 size: 15 residues. The chain's CDR3 is CASSYAGLTYNEQFF. CDR3 nucleotide sequence: TGTGCCAGCAGTTACGCGGGGCTAACCTACAATGAGCAGTTCTTC.